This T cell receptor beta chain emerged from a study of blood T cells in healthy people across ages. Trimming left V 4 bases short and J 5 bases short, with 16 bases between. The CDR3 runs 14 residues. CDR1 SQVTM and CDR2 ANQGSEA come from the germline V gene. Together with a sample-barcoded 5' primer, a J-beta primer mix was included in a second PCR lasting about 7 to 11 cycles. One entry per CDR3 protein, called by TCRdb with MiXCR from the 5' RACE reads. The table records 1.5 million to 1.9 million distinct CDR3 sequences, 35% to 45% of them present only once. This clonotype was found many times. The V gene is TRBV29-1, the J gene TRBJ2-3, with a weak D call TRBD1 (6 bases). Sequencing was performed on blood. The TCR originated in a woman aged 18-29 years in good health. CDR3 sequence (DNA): TGCAGCGTTGGTTACAGGGCCAGGAGAGATACGCAGTATTTT. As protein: CSVGYRARRDTQYF.